The entry below gives a single TCR beta chain sequence along with its context. This record belongs to a study of blood T cell repertoires in COVID-19. At the level of the study: The United States, Italy and Spain supplied acute and convalescent COVID-19 samples. PBMCs, B-cell-depleted T cells, or T cells were the source of the cDNA or gDNA that made up the material.

Original processing methods: It was from reference gene primer amplification that nucleated cell counts were estimated. Clones were read by immunoSEQ multiplex PCR, and TCRdb kept only the in-frame ones, dropping some. The V and J calls and clone size were taken over from that table, and D and trimming were inferred from the DNA. The sample lists some 270,000 clones; 90% were seen once. There are 16 residues in the CDR3. Germline V CDR1 and CDR2: SGHNT, YYREEE (reference sequence). Trimming shortened V by 4 bases and J by 4 bases, and 19 bases separated the two germline ends. The chain links TRBV5-4 to TRBJ2-3; TRBD2 might be the D (5 bases). This clonotype was sampled from a woman aged 30 to 39 with acute COVID-19. Material: PBMCs or T cells enriched from blood (not recorded which). The CDR3 DNA reads TGTGCCAGCAGCCGCCGGAGTGAGCGGTGGTCAGATACGCAGTATTTT. Protein: CASSRRSERWSDTQYF.